A single sample is the source of the 2 T cell receptor beta chains below, sequenced in a study of blood T cell repertoires in COVID-19. Sequenced by immunoSEQ multiplex PCR; TCRdb stores in-frame clones only, minus some. The sample consists of 60,000 to 85,000 clones, roughly 70% of them appearing once. Sequenced sample: peripheral blood. The receptors derive from a human donor with acute or convalescent COVID-19. The donor label of this sample is uncertain.

The J gene is TRBJ2-5, the V gene TRBV5-1; 7 nucleotides agree with TRBD1. The CDR3 loop spans 15 amino acids. Per the germline V gene, CDR1 is SGHRS and CDR2 is YFSETQ. Germline trimming cut 2 bases from V and 4 bases from J; bases unmatched to any gene: 8. In DNA, the CDR3 is TGCGCCAGCAGCTTAGATGACAGGGCGGGAGAGACCCAGTACTTC. Its protein is CASSLDDRAGETQYF. Combining the CDR3 with reference TRBV5-1 and TRBJ2-5 gives the whole variable domain KAGVTQTPRYLIKTRGQQVTLSCSPISGHRSVSWYQQTPGQGLQFLFEYFSETQRNKGNFPGRFSGRQFSNSRSEMNVSTLELGDSALYLCASSLDDRAGETQYFGPGTRLLVL.

The rearrangement links TRBV3-1 (or the pseudogene TRBV3-2) to TRBJ1-6; TRBD1 is a possible D gene (5 bases). The germline V gene encodes CDR1 LGHDT and CDR2 YNNKEL (reference sequence). Trimming took off 1 base at V and 5 bases at J, with 6 bases between the two ends. The CDR3 is made up of 14 amino acids. The CDR3 spells CASSQGQHNSPLHF. The CDR3 DNA is TGTGCCAGCAGCCAAGGACAGCATAATTCACCCCTCCACTTT.